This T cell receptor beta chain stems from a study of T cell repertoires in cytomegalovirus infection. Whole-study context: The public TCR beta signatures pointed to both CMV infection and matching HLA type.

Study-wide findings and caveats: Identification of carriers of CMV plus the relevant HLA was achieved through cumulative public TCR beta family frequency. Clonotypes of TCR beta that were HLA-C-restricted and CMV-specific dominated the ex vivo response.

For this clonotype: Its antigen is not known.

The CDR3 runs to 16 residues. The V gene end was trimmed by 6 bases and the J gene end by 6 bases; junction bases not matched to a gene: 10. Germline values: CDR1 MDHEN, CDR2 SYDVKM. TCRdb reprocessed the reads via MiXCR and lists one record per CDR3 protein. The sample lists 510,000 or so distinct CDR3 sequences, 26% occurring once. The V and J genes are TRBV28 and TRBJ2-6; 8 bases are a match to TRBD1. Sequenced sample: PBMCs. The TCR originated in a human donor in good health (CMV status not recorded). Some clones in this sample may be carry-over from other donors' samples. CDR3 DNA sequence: TGTGCCAGCAGCGTCGTCGGGACAGGTACGGCCAACGTCCTGACTTTC. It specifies CASSVVGTGTANVLTF.